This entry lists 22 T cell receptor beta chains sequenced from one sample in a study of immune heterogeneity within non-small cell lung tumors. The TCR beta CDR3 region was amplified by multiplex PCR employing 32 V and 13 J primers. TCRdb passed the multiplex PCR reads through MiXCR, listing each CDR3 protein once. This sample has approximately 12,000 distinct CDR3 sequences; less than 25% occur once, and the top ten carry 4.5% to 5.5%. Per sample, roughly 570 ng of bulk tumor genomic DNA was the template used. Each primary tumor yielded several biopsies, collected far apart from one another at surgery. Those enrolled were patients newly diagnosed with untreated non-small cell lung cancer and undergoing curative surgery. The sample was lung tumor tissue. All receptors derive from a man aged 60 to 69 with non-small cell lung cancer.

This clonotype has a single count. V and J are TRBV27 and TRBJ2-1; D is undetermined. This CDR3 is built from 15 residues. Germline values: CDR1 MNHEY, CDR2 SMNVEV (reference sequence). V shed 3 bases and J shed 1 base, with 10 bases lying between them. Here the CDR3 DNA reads TGTGCCAGCAGTTTGATGGTGGTTTCCTACAATGAGCAGTTCTTC. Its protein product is CASSLMVVSYNEQFF.

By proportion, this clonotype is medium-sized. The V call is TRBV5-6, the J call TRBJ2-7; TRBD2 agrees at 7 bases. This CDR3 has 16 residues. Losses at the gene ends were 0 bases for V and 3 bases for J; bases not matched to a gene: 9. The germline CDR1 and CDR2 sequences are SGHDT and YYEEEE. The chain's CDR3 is CASSLVLRDYHYEQYF. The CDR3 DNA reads TGTGCCAGCAGCTTGGTACTGCGGGACTACCACTACGAGCAGTACTTC.

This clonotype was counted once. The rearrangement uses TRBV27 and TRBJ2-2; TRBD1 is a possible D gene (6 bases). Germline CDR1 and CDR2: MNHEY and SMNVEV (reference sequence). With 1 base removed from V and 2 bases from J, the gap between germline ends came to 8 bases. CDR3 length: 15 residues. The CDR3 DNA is TGTGCCAGCAGTTTATGGGGGCATAACACCGGGGAGCTGTTTTTT. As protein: CASSLWGHNTGELFF.

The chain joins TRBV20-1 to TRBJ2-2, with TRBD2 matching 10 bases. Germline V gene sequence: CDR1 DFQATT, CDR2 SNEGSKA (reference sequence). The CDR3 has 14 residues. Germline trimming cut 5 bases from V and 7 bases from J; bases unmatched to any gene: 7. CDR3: CSAPEVAGGGELFF. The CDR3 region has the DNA TGCAGTGCTCCAGAGGTAGCGGGAGGCGGGGAGCTGTTTTTT.

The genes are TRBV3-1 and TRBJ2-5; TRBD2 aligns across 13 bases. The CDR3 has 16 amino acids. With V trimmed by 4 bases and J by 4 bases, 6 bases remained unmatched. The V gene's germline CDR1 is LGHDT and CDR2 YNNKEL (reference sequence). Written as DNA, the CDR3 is TGTGCCAGCAGCCGCCTGGGACTAGCGGGAAGAGAGACCCAGTACTTC. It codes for CASSRLGLAGRETQYF.

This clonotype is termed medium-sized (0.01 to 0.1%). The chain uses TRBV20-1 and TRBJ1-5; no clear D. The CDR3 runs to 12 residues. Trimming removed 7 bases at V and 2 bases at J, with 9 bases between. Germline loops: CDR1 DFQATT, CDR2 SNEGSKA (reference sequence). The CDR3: CSVRLGNQPQHF. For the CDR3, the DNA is TGCAGTGTTAGGTTAGGCAATCAGCCCCAGCATTTT.

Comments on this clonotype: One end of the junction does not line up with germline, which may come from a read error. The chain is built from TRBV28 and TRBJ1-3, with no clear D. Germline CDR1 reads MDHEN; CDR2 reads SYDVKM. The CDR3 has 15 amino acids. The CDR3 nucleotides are TGTGACAGCAGTTTATACGGATTCTCTGGAAACACCATATATTTT. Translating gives CDSSLYGFSGNTIYF.

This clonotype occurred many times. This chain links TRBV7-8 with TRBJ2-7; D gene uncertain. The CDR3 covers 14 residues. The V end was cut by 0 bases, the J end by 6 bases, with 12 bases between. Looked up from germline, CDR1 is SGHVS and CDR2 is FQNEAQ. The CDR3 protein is CASSLAQISSEQYF. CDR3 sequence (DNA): TGTGCCAGCAGCTTAGCGCAGATCTCCAGCGAGCAGTACTTC.

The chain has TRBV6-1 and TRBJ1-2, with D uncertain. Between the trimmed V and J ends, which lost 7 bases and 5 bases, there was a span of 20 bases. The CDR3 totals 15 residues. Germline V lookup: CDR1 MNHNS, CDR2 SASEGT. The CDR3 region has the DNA TGTGCCAGCACTTACGCAGAGGGAGGAAGATATGGCTACACCTTC. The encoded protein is CASTYAEGGRYGYTF.

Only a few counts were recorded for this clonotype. The CDR3 DNA sequence: TGTGCCAGCTCACGACTTCAGCGGGAGGGCCCCTACAATGAGCAGTTCTTC. Translated, it gives CASSRLQREGPYNEQFF. The chain is built from TRBV18 and TRBJ2-1, with 10 bases identical to TRBD2. Unmatched junction bases numbered 8, after V lost 4 bases and J lost 2 bases. Germline lookup yields CDR1 KGHSH and CDR2 LQKENI. The CDR3 totals 17 residues. Full variable domain (remainder filled in from reference TRBV18 and TRBJ2-1): NAGVMQNPRHLVRRRGQEARLRCSPMKGHSHVYWYRQLPEEGLKFMVYLQKENIIDESGMPKERFSAEFPKEGPSILRIQQVVRGDSAAYFCASSRLQREGPYNEQFFGPGTRLTVL.

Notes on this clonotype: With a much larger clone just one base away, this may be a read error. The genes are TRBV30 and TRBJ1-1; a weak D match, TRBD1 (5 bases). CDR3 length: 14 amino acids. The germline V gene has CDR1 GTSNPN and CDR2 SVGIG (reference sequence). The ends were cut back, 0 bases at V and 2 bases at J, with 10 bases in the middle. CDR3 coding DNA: TGTGCCTGGAGTGTAGGAGGGGCAAACACTGAAGCTTTCTTT. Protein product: CAWSVGGANTEAFF.

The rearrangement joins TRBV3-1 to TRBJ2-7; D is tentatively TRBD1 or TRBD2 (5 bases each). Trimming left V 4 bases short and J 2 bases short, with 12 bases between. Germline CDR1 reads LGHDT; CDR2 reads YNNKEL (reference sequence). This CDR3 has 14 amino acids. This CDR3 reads CASSLRGAPYEQYF. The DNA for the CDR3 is TGTGCCAGCAGCCTAAGAGGGGCGCCCTACGAGCAGTACTTC.

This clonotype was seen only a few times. The CDR3 here is CASSQTREAFF. DNA for the CDR3: TGTGCCAGCAGCCAAACTCGTGAAGCTTTCTTT. The V call is TRBV3-1, the J call TRBJ1-1; D remains ambiguous. Germline V gene sequence: CDR1 LGHDT, CDR2 YNNKEL (reference sequence). CDR3 length: 11 residues. The ends were cut back, 2 bases at V and 7 bases at J, with 5 bases in the middle.

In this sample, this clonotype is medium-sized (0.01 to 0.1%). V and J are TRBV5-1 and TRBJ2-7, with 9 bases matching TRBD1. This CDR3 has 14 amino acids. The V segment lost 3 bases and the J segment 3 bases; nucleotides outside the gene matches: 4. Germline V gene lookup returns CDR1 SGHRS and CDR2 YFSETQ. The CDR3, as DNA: TGCGCCAGCAGCTGGGGACAGGGTTACTACGAGCAGTACTTC. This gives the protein CASSWGQGYYEQYF. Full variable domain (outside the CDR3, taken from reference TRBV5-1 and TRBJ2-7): KAGVTQTPRYLIKTRGQQVTLSCSPISGHRSVSWYQQTPGQGLQFLFEYFSETQRNKGNFPGRFSGRQFSNSRSEMNVSTLELGDSALYLCASSWGQGYYEQYFGPGTRLTVT.

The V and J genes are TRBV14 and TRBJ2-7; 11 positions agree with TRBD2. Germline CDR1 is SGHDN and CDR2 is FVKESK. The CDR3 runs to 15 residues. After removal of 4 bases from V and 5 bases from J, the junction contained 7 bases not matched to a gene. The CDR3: CASSLLAGVGNEQYF. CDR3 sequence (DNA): TGTGCCAGCAGCCTACTAGCGGGAGTCGGTAACGAGCAGTACTTC.

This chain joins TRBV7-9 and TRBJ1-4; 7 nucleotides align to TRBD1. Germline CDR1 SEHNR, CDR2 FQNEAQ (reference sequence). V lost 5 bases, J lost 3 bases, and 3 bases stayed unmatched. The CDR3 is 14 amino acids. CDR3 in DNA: TGTGCCAGCAGCCCAGGGGGATCTAATGAAAAACTGTTTTTT. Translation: CASSPGGSNEKLFF.

CDR3 nucleotide sequence: TGTGCCAGCAGTGTGGACAGCCAACTTGAAGCTTTCTTT. This sequence encodes CASSVDSQLEAFF. The rearrangement links TRBV2 to TRBJ1-1, with a possible D match to TRBD1 (6 bases). Deletions cut 4 bases from V and 7 bases from J, with 13 bases between. The CDR3 runs to 13 residues. CDR1 and CDR2 from the germline V gene are SNHLY and FYNNEI. The variable domain in full, with the rest retrieved from reference TRBV2 and TRBJ1-1, is EPEVTQTPSHQVTQMGQEVILRCVPISNHLYFYWYRQILGQKVEFLVSFYNNEISEKSEIFDDQFSVERPDGSNFTLKIRSTKLEDSAMYFCASSVDSQLEAFFGQGTRLTVV.

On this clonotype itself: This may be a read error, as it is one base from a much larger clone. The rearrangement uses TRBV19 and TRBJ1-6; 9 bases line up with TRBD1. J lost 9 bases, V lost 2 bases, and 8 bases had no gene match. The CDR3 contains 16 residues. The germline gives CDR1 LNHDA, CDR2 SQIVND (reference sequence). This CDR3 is CASSIKTGTGSSPLHF. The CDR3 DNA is TGTGCCAGTAGTATAAAAACCGGGACAGGGAGTTCACCCCTCCACTTT.

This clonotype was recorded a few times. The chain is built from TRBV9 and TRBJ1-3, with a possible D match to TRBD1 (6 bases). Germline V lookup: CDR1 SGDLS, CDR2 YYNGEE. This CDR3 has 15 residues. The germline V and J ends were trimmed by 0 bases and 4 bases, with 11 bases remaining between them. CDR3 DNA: TGTGCCAGCAGCGTAGGCAGGGGAAGGGGAAACACCATATATTTT. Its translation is CASSVGRGRGNTIYF. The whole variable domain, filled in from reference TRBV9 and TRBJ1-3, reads DSGVTQTPKHLITATGQRVTLRCSPRSGDLSVYWYQQSLDQGLQFLIQYYNGEERAKGNILERFSAQQFPDLHSELNLSSLELGDSALYFCASSVGRGRGNTIYFGEGSWLTVV.

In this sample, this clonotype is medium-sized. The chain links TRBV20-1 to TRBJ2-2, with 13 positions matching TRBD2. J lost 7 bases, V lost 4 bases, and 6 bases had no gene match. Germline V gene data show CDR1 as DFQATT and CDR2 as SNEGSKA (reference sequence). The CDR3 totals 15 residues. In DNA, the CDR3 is TGCAGTGCTATGAGACTAGCGGGAGGTTTCGGGGAGCTGTTTTTT. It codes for CSAMRLAGGFGELFF.

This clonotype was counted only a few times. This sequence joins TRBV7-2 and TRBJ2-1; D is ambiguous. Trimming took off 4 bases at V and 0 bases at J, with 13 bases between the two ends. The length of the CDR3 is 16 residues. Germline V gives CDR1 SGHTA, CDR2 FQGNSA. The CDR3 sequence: CASSSRGISSYNEQFF. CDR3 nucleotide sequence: TGTGCCAGCAGCTCTCGAGGCATCAGCTCCTACAATGAGCAGTTCTTC. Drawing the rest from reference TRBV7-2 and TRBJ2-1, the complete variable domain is GAGVSQSPSNKVTEKGKDVELRCDPISGHTALYWYRQSLGQGLEFLIYFQGNSAPDKSGLPSDRFSAERTGGSVSTLTIQRTQQEDSAVYLCASSSRGISSYNEQFFGPGTRLTVL.

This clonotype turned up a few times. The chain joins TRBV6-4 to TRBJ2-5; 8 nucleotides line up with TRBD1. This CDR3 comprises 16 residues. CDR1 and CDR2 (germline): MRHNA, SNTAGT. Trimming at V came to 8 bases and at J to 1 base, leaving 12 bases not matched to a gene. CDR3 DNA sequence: TGTGCCAGCTCTGAGGGCTCCGGGACAGGCCAAGAGACCCAGTACTTC. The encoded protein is CASSEGSGTGQETQYF.